A selection of T cell receptor beta chains follows, all from one sample in a study of blood T cell repertoires in COVID-19. Profiling relied on immunoSEQ multiplex PCR, and the TCRdb table lists in-frame clones only, not all of them. Of 150,000 to 200,000 clones detected, more than 70% appear once; the ten largest clones hold 4.5% to 7.5%. The sample taken for sequencing was PBMCs or T cells enriched from blood (not recorded which). The receptors stem from a man aged 40-49 years who had recovered from COVID-19. The CDR3 runs from the conserved cysteine through the conserved F or W. Each record gives: J gene, clone size, V gene, D gene, CDR3 protein, CDR3 DNA. D genes are given only for firm matches. Only some rows state a clone size, as once, few, many or a class for expanded clones.

J: TRBJ1-1
size: .
V: TRBV10-3
D: .
CDR3: CAISRQENTEAFF
DNA: TGTGCCATCAGCCGACAGGAAAACACTGAAGCTTTCTTT

J: TRBJ2-7
size: many
V: TRBV14
D: TRBD2
CDR3: CASSPRSAGTSGYEQYF
DNA: TGTGCCAGCAGCCCCCGATCGGCAGGGACTAGCGGCTACGAGCAGTACTTC

J: TRBJ1-1
size: .
V: TRBV28
D: .
CDR3: CASSRGSTEAFF
DNA: TGTGCCAGCAGTCGGGGGAGCACTGAAGCTTTCTTT

J: TRBJ1-2
size: .
V: TRBV15
D: .
CDR3: CATSRETDSGYTF
DNA: TGTGCCACCAGCAGAGAAACCGACTCGGGCTACACCTTC

J: TRBJ2-4
size: .
V: TRBV13
D: TRBD2
CDR3: CASSRLGLAGGPGKNIQYF
DNA: TGTGCCAGCAGCCGACTTGGACTAGCGGGGGGGCCGGGCAAAAACATTCAGTACTTC

J: TRBJ1-2
size: .
V: TRBV27
D: .
CDR3: CASSLQGFYGYTF
DNA: TGTGCCAGCAGTTTACAGGGGTTCTATGGCTACACCTTC

J: TRBJ2-7
size: .
V: TRBV2
D: .
CDR3: CASTPPLGRDEQYF
DNA: TGTGCCAGCACCCCCCCTTTGGGCAGGGACGAGCAGTACTTC

J: TRBJ1-6
size: .
V: TRBV5-8
D: TRBD1
CDR3: CASSRDSPGGALHF
DNA: TGTGCCAGCAGTCGGGACAGCCCGGGGGGGGCCCTCCACTTT

J: TRBJ1-2
size: .
V: TRBV18
D: TRBD1
CDR3: CASSQQQGAVENGYTF
DNA: TGTGCCAGCTCGCAACAACAGGGGGCCGTTGAGAATGGCTACACCTTC

J: TRBJ2-1
size: .
V: TRBV10-3
D: .
CDR3: CAISDVTGNEQFF
DNA: TGTGCCATCAGTGACGTCACGGGGAATGAGCAGTTCTTC

J: TRBJ1-2
size: few
V: TRBV6-5
D: .
CDR3: CASRPAGYYTF
DNA: TGTGCCAGCAGGCCTGCCGGGTACTACACCTTC

J: TRBJ1-5
size: .
V: TRBV19
D: TRBD1
CDR3: CASSAGQGNQPQHF
DNA: TGTGCCAGTAGTGCAGGACAGGGCAATCAGCCCCAGCATTTT

J: TRBJ1-1
size: .
V: TRBV5-1
D: .
CDR3: CASSFTGLDTEAFF
DNA: TGCGCCAGCAGCTTTACAGGGCTTGACACTGAAGCTTTCTTT

J: TRBJ2-4
size: .
V: TRBV19
D: TRBD1
CDR3: CASSTRPTGDKNIQYF
DNA: TGTGCCAGTAGTACAAGGCCCACAGGGGACAAAAACATTCAGTACTTC

J: TRBJ2-1
size: .
V: TRBV4-1
D: TRBD2
CDR3: CASSRYGLAGAYNEQFF
DNA: TGCGCCAGCAGCCGCTACGGGCTAGCGGGGGCCTACAATGAGCAGTTCTTC

J: TRBJ2-1
size: .
V: TRBV3-1/TRBV3-2
D: .
CDR3: CASSQGSGHWFF
DNA: TGTGCCAGCAGCCAGGGATCGGGACATTGGTTCTTC

J: TRBJ2-1
size: .
V: TRBV3-1/TRBV3-2
D: .
CDR3: CASSQEQHEQFF
DNA: TGTGCCAGCAGCCAAGAACAGCATGAGCAGTTCTTC

J: TRBJ2-5
size: .
V: TRBV3-1/TRBV3-2
D: TRBD1
CDR3: CASRDTGVGETQYF
DNA: TGTGCCAGCAGAGATACAGGGGTAGGAGAGACCCAGTACTTC

J: TRBJ1-1
size: once
V: TRBV6-4
D: .
CDR3: CASSDSWRGTEAFF
DNA: TGTGCCAGCAGTGACTCGTGGAGGGGCACTGAAGCTTTCTTT

J: TRBJ2-7
size: .
V: TRBV30
D: .
CDR3: CAWSEGRGTYEQYF
DNA: TGTGCCTGGAGTGAAGGACGGGGAACCTACGAGCAGTACTTC

J: TRBJ2-3
size: .
V: TRBV18
D: .
CDR3: CASSPGSARGDTQYF
DNA: TGTGCCAGCTCACCAGGATCAGCGCGGGGAGATACGCAGTATTTT

J: TRBJ1-4
size: .
V: TRBV30
D: .
CDR3: CAWVGRDLTREKLFF
DNA: TGTGCCTGGGTGGGGCGGGACCTTACCAGGGAAAAACTGTTTTTT

J: TRBJ1-2
size: few
V: TRBV7-3
D: TRBD1
CDR3: CASSLTGSQTDGYTF
DNA: TGTGCCAGCAGCTTGACAGGGTCCCAGACAGATGGCTACACCTTC

J: TRBJ2-1
size: .
V: TRBV4-1
D: TRBD2
CDR3: CASSQILAGGNNEQFF
DNA: TGCGCCAGCAGCCAAATTCTAGCGGGGGGTAACAATGAGCAGTTCTTC

J: TRBJ1-2
size: .
V: TRBV5-4
D: .
CDR3: CASSLDRFLYGYTF
DNA: TGTGCCAGCAGCTTGGACAGGTTCCTTTATGGCTACACCTTC

J: TRBJ1-5
size: .
V: TRBV6-2/TRBV6-3
D: .
CDR3: CASSPRGQPQHF
DNA: TGTGCCAGCAGTCCACGGGGTCAGCCCCAGCATTTT

J: TRBJ2-3
size: .
V: TRBV15
D: TRBD2
CDR3: CATSRVWSSGGNTQYF
DNA: TGTGCCACCAGCAGAGTTTGGTCTAGCGGGGGGAATACGCAGTATTTT

J: TRBJ2-7
size: .
V: TRBV7-6
D: .
CDR3: CASSATMGSSSYEQYF
DNA: TGTGCCAGCAGCGCGACAATGGGTTCGAGCTCCTACGAGCAGTACTTC

J: TRBJ2-3
size: .
V: TRBV19
D: TRBD2
CDR3: CASSRLAGGITDTQYF
DNA: TGTGCCAGTAGTAGATTAGCGGGGGGGATCACAGATACGCAGTATTTT

J: TRBJ1-2
size: once
V: TRBV27
D: .
CDR3: CASSSLMGGLPYGYTF
DNA: TGTGCCAGCAGTTCCCTTATGGGGGGGCTTCCCTATGGCTACACCTTC

J: TRBJ1-1
size: .
V: TRBV6-5
D: TRBD1
CDR3: CASRDRGYTEAFF
DNA: TGTGCCAGTCGGGACAGGGGGTACACTGAAGCTTTCTTT

J: TRBJ1-2
size: .
V: TRBV27
D: .
CDR3: CASTPRLGGGYGYTF
DNA: TGTGCCAGCACTCCTAGACTCGGGGGTGGCTATGGCTACACCTTC

J: TRBJ1-5
size: few
V: TRBV7-8
D: .
CDR3: CASSLGQVISQPQHF
DNA: TGTGCCAGCAGCTTGGGGCAGGTTATTTCTCAGCCCCAGCATTTT

J: TRBJ1-5
size: .
V: TRBV30
D: TRBD1
CDR3: CAWSVRGGNQPQHF
DNA: TGTGCCTGGAGTGTCAGGGGGGGCAATCAGCCCCAGCATTTT

J: TRBJ2-1
size: .
V: TRBV7-3
D: TRBD2
CDR3: CASSSTSGGATNEQFF
DNA: TGTGCCAGCAGCTCAACTAGCGGGGGGGCCACCAATGAGCAGTTCTTC

J: TRBJ1-2
size: .
V: TRBV3-1/TRBV3-2
D: .
CDR3: CASSRTDGYTF
DNA: TGTGCCAGCAGCCGGACAGACGGCTACACCTTC

J: TRBJ2-3
size: .
V: TRBV15
D: TRBD2
CDR3: CATALAGGPWDTQYF
DNA: TGTGCCACCGCACTAGCGGGGGGACCATGGGATACGCAGTATTTT

J: TRBJ2-7
size: once
V: TRBV25-1
D: TRBD1
CDR3: CASSETRTGDYEQYF
DNA: TGTGCCAGCAGTGAAACGAGGACAGGAGACTACGAGCAGTACTTC

J: TRBJ2-5
size: .
V: TRBV7-9
D: .
CDR3: CASSLDMAPETQYF
DNA: TGTGCCAGCAGCTTAGACATGGCTCCCGAGACCCAGTACTTC

J: TRBJ1-1
size: .
V: TRBV6-5
D: .
CDR3: CASRRLTGTTEAFF
DNA: TGTGCCAGCAGGAGATTAACAGGGACAACTGAAGCTTTCTTT

J: TRBJ2-3
size: .
V: TRBV11-2
D: TRBD2
CDR3: CASSLEAGDRTDTQYF
DNA: TGTGCCAGCAGCTTAGAAGCGGGGGACCGCACAGATACGCAGTATTTT

J: TRBJ2-1
size: few
V: TRBV2
D: .
CDR3: CASSPRGGRSSYNEQFF
DNA: TGTGCCAGCAGCCCCAGGGGCGGAAGGAGCTCCTACAATGAGCAGTTCTTC

J: TRBJ1-2
size: .
V: TRBV10-3
D: .
CDR3: CAISIGAGALSYGYTF
DNA: TGTGCCATCAGTATAGGAGCGGGGGCGCTTTCCTATGGCTACACCTTC

J: TRBJ1-1
size: .
V: TRBV5-1
D: .
CDR3: CASSLERLNTEAFF
DNA: TGCGCCAGCAGCTTGGAGCGGTTGAACACTGAAGCTTTCTTT

J: TRBJ2-7
size: .
V: TRBV5-1
D: .
CDR3: CASSLEGQQTHEQYF
DNA: TGCGCCAGCAGCTTGGAGGGACAACAGACCCACGAGCAGTACTTC

J: TRBJ1-2
size: .
V: TRBV7-2
D: TRBD1
CDR3: CASSLYQGANYGYTF
DNA: TGTGCCAGCAGCTTATACCAGGGGGCTAACTATGGCTACACCTTC

J: TRBJ1-1
size: .
V: TRBV28
D: .
CDR3: CASSSLQGDTEAFF
DNA: TGTGCCAGCAGTTCATTACAGGGAGACACTGAAGCTTTCTTT

J: TRBJ1-2
size: .
V: TRBV9
D: TRBD1
CDR3: CASSPWDSNYYGYTF
DNA: TGTGCCAGCAGCCCGTGGGACAGCAACTACTATGGCTACACCTTC

J: TRBJ1-1
size: .
V: TRBV9
D: TRBD1
CDR3: CASSVGQGGTEAFF
DNA: TGTGCCAGCAGCGTCGGACAGGGAGGCACTGAAGCTTTCTTT

J: TRBJ2-3
size: .
V: TRBV7-2
D: .
CDR3: CASSTRYRDTQYF
DNA: TGTGCCAGCAGCACCCGCTACAGAGATACGCAGTATTTT